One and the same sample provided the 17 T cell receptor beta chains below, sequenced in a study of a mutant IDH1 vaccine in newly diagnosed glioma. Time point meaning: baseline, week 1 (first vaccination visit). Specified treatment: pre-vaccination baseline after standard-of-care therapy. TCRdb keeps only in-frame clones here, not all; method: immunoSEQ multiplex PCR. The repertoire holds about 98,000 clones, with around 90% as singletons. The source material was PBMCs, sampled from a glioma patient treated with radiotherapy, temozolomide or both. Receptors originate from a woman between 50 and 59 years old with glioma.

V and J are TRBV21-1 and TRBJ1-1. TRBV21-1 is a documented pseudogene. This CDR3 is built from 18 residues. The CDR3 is CASSKPYSEVGMNTEAFF. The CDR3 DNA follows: TGTGCCAGCAGCAAGCCCTACAGTGAGGTTGGGATGAACACTGAAGCTTTCTTT.

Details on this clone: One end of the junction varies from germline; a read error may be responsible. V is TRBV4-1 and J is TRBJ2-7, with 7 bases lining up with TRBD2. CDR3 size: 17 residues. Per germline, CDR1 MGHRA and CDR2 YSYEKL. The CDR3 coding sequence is TGCGCCAGCAGACGAGCCCCTGGGGCTAGCGGAAACTACAAGCAGTACTTC. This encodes CASRRAPGASGNYKQYF.

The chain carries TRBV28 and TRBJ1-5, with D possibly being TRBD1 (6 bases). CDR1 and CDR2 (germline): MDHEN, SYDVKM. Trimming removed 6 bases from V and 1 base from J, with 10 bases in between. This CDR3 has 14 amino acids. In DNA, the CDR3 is TGTGCCAGCAGATACAGGGACAGCAATCAGCCCCAGCATTTT. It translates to CASRYRDSNQPQHF.

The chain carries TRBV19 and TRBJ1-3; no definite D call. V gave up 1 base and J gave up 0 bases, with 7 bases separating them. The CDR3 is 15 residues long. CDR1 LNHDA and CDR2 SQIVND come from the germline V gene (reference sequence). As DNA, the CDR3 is TGTGCCAGTAGTATAGCACTCCTCTCTGGAAACACCATATATTTT. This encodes CASSIALLSGNTIYF. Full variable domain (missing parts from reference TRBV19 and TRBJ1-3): DGGITQSPKYLFRKEGQNVTLSCEQNLNHDAMYWYRQDPGQGLRLIYYSQIVNDFQKGDIAEGYSVSREKKESFPLTVTSAQKNPTAFYLCASSIALLSGNTIYFGEGSWLTVV.

CDR3 in DNA: TGTGCCAGCAGAAACTACAATGAGCAGTTCTTC. It yields the protein CASRNYNEQFF. V gene TRBV6-5 combines with J gene TRBJ2-1; D is unclear. The CDR3 covers 11 residues. Germline lookup yields CDR1 MNHEY and CDR2 SVGAGI. V gave up 6 bases and J gave up 3 bases, with 3 bases separating them.

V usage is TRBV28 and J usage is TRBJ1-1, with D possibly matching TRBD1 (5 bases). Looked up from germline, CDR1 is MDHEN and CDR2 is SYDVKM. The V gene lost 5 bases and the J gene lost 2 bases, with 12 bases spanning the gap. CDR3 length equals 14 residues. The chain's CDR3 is CASSTPTGNTEAFF. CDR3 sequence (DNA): TGTGCCAGCAGTACACCTACAGGAAACACTGAAGCTTTCTTT.

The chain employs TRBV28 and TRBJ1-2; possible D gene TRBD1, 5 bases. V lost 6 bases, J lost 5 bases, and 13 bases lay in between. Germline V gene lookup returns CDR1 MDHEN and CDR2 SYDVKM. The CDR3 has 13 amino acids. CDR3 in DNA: TGTGCCAGCAGCCCCGACCAGGGATATGGCTACACCTTC. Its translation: CASSPDQGYGYTF.

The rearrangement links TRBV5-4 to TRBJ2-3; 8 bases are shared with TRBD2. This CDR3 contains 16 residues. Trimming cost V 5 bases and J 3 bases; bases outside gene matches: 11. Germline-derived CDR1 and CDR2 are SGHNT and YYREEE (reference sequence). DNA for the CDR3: TGTGCCAGCAGGACGGTCCGGGAGGGGGGGACAGATACGCAGTATTTT. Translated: CASRTVREGGTDTQYF.

The CDR3, as DNA: TGTGCCAGCAGCTCGGGACAGGGAAGTGATGCTTTCTTT. Encoded protein: CASSSGQGSDAFF. This chain uses TRBV7-3 with TRBJ1-1; TRBD1 matches 9 bases. Germline CDR1 reads SGHTA; CDR2 reads FQGTGA. Germline trimming cut 4 bases from V and 11 bases from J; bases unmatched to any gene: 8. The CDR3 contains 13 residues.

The CDR3, as DNA: TGCGCCAGCAGTGAGAGTGGGGACGAGCAGTACTTC. This codes for CASSESGDEQYF. V is TRBV10-1 and J is TRBJ2-7; D is unclear. The V and J ends lost 2 bases and 5 bases respectively, with 7 bases between them. Germline V gene lookup returns CDR1 WNHNN and CDR2 SYGVQD (reference sequence). This CDR3 has 12 residues.

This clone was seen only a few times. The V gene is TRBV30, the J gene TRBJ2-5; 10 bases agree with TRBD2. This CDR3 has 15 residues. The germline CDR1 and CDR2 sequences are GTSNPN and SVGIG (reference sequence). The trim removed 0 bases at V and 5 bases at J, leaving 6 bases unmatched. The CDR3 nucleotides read TGTGCCTGGAGTGTCGGCCTAGCGGGAGAGGAGACCCAGTACTTC. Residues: CAWSVGLAGEETQYF.

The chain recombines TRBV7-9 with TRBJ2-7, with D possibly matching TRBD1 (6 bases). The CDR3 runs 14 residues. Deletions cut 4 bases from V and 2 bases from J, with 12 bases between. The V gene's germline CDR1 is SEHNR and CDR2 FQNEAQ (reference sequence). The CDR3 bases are TGTGCCAGCAGCTCGGCCACAGGGACCTACGAGCAGTACTTC. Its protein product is CASSSATGTYEQYF.

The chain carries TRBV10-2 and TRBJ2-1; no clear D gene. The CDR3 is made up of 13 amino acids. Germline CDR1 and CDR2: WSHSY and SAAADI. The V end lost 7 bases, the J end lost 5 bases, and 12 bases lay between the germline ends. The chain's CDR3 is CASIPSQDNEQFF. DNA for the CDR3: TGCGCCAGCATCCCTTCTCAAGACAATGAGCAGTTCTTC.

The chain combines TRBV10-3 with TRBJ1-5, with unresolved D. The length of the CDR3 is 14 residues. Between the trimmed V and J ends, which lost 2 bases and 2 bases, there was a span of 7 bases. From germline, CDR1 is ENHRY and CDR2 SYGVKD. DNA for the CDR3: TGTGCCATCAGTGAGGATGAAGGCAATCAGCCCCAGCATTTT. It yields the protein CAISEDEGNQPQHF.

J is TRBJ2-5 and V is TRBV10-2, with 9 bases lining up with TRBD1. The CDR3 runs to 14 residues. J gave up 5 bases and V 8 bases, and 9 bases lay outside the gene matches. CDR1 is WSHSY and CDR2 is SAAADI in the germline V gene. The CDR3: CASRGTGRLETQYF. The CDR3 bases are TGCGCCAGCCGCGGGACAGGGCGCTTGGAGACCCAGTACTTC.

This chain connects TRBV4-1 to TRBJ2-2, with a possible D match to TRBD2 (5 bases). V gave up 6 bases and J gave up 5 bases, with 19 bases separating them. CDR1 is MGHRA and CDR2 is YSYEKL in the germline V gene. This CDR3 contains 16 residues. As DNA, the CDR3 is TGCGCCAGCAGTCTCAACCTGAGGGTTGGAACCGGGGAGCTGTTTTTT. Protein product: CASSLNLRVGTGELFF.

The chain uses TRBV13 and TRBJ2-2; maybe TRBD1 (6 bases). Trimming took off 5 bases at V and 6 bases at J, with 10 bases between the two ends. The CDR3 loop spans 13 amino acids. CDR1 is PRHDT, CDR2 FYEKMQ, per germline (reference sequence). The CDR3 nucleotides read TGTGCCAGCAGCGCACAGGGTTCCGGGGAGCTGTTTTTT. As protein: CASSAQGSGELFF.